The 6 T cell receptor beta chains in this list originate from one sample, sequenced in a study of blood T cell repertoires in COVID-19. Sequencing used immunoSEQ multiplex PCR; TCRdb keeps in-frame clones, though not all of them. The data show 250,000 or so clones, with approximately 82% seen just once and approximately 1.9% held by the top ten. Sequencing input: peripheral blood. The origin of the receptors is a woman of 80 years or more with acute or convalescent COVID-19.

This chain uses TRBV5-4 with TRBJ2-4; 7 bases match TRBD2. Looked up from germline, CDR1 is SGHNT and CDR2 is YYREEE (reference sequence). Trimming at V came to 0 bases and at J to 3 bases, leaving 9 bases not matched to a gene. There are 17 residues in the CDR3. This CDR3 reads CASSLASGGAGKNIQYF. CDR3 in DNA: TGTGCCAGCAGCTTGGCGTCGGGGGGAGCGGGCAAAAACATTCAGTACTTC.

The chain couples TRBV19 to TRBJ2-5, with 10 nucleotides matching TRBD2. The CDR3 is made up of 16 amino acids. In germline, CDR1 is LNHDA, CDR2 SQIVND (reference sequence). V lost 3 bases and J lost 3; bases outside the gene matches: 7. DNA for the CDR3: TGTGCCAGTAGTATTTTTTCGCTAGCGGGAGAAGAGACCCAGTACTTC. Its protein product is CASSIFSLAGEETQYF.

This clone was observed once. CDR3 residues: CASSHPQTETMNTEAFF. The CDR3 region has the DNA TGTGCCAGCAGCCACCCTCAGACAGAGACCATGAACACTGAAGCTTTCTTT. V gene TRBV4-2 combines with J gene TRBJ1-1, with D perhaps matching TRBD1 (5 bases). V was pared by 3 bases and J by 0 bases, with 17 bases between. The CDR3 spans 17 residues. Per germline, CDR1 LGHNA and CDR2 YNFKEQ.

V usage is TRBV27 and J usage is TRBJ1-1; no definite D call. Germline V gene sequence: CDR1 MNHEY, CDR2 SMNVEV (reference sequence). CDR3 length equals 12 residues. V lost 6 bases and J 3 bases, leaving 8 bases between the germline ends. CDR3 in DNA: TGTGCCAGCAGGCACACCGACACTGAAGCTTTCTTT. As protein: CASRHTDTEAFF.

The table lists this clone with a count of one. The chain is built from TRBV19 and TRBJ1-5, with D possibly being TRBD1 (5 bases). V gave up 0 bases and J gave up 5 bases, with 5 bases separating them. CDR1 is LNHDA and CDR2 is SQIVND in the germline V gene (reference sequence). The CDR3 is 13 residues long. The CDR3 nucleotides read TGTGCCAGTAGTATAGAAGGGGATCAGCCCCAGCATTTT. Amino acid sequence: CASSIEGDQPQHF. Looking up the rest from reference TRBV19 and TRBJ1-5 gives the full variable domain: DGGITQSPKYLFRKEGQNVTLSCEQNLNHDAMYWYRQDPGQGLRLIYYSQIVNDFQKGDIAEGYSVSREKKESFPLTVTSAQKNPTAFYLCASSIEGDQPQHFGDGTRLSIL.

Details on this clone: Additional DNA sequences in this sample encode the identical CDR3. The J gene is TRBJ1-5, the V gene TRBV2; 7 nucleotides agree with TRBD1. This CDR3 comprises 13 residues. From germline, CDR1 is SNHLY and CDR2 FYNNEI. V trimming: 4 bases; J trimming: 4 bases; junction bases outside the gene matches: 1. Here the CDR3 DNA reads TGTGCCAGCAGTGGGACAGGTAATCAGCCCCAGCATTTT. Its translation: CASSGTGNQPQHF.